This T cell receptor (beta chain) was sequenced in a study of T-cell reconstitution after alpha-beta-depleted transplantation in children. The junction had 8 bases not matched to a gene; V was cut back by 4 bases and J by 2 bases. The CDR3 spans 14 residues. CDR1 SQVTM and CDR2 ANQGSEA come from the germline V gene. Unique molecular identifiers tagged the TCRbeta library. TCRdb fed the PCR reads into MiXCR, producing one record per CDR3 protein. The sample holds about 240,000 distinct CDR3 sequences, 25% seen once. This chain links TRBV29-1 with TRBJ2-7, with 7 bases aligning to TRBD2. The sequencing here drew on PBMCs, taken before TCRalphabeta/CD19-depleted stem cell transplant. This receptor was identified in a girl aged 2-10 years with Fanconi anemia, due to receive a stem cell transplant. In DNA, the CDR3 is TGCAGCGTTGTCCCTAGCGGCCGACCCTACGAGCAGTACTTC. It codes for CSVVPSGRPYEQYF.